Listed below are T cell receptor beta chains from one sample, sequenced in a study of cytomegalovirus exposure and HLA in healthy donors. Method: immunoSEQ multiplex PCR; TCRdb's copy keeps in-frame clones and lacks some. The sample consists of under 150,000 clones, 70% to 85% of them appearing once. Material: PBMCs. The receptors come from a man aged 25-40 years in good health and CMV-seropositive. The CDR3 runs from the conserved cysteine through the conserved F or W. The D gene is left open where the match is weak. Size values are once, few and many counts, or a class for expanded clones, and some rows have none.

>TRBV2|TRBJ2-7|NA|NA
CASSEGRNRQATYEQYF
TGTGCCAGCAGTGAGGGCAGGAACCGACAGGCAACCTACGAGCAGTACTTC
>TRBV27|TRBJ2-7|once|TRBD1
CATSGTGPLGQYF
TGTGCCACCAGCGGGACAGGGCCTCTGGGGCAGTACTTC
>TRBV28|TRBJ1-5|NA|TRBD1
CASSLTGGGQPQHF
TGTGCCAGCAGCTTAACAGGGGGCGGCCAGCCCCAGCATTTT
>TRBV2|TRBJ1-5|NA|NA
CASRETGAVGNQPQHF
TGTGCCAGCAGGGAGACAGGCGCGGTCGGCAATCAGCCCCAGCATTTT
>TRBV7-3|TRBJ2-2|NA|NA
CASSNHATGNTGELFF
TGTGCCAGCAGCAACCACGCGACAGGGAACACCGGGGAGCTGTTTTTT
>TRBV6-1|TRBJ2-3|NA|TRBD1
CASSDRDRHTDTQYF
TGTGCCAGCAGTGATAGGGACAGACACACAGATACGCAGTATTTT
>TRBV28|TRBJ1-5|NA|NA
CASSRRVANQPQHF
TGTGCCAGCAGTCGCAGGGTGGCCAATCAGCCCCAGCATTTT
>TRBV7-9|TRBJ1-3|NA|TRBD1
CASNHRGLSSGNTIYF
TGTGCCAGCAACCACAGGGGGTTAAGCTCTGGAAACACCATATATTTT
>TRBV21-1|TRBJ2-7|NA|NA
CASLVQGLSYEQYF
TGTGCCAGTCTGGTCCAGGGGCTCTCCTACGAGCAGTACTTC
>TRBV27|TRBJ2-7|NA|NA
CASSFTQDPYEQYF
TGCGCCAGCAGTTTTACCCAGGATCCCTACGAGCAGTACTTC
>TRBV7-6|TRBJ2-2|NA|TRBD2
CASSLGGTSGNTGELFF
TGTGCCAGCAGCTTAGGGGGGACTAGCGGGAACACCGGGGAGCTGTTTTTT
>TRBV5-6|TRBJ2-7|few|NA
CASSPPWGEIGREQYF
TGTGCCAGCAGCCCGCCGTGGGGGGAGATCGGACGGGAGCAGTACTTC
>TRBV19|TRBJ2-1|once|TRBD2
CASSLRGLAGPNEQFF
TGTGCCAGTAGTCTCCGTGGACTAGCGGGGCCCAATGAGCAGTTCTTC
>TRBV5-5|TRBJ1-5|NA|NA
CASSSKASNQPQHF
TGTGCCAGCAGCTCAAAAGCTTCGAATCAGCCCCAGCATTTT
>TRBV7-2|TRBJ2-2|NA|NA
CASSSSSGDTGELFF
TGTGCCAGCAGCTCAAGTAGCGGAGACACCGGGGAGCTGTTTTTT
>TRBV28|TRBJ2-1|NA|TRBD2
CASSPGTISYNEQFF
TGTGCCAGCAGCCCAGGGACTATCTCCTACAATGAGCAGTTCTTC
>TRBV9|TRBJ1-5|NA|TRBD1
CASSVGNRGYQPQHF
TGTGCCAGCAGCGTAGGGAACAGGGGTTATCAGCCCCAGCATTTT